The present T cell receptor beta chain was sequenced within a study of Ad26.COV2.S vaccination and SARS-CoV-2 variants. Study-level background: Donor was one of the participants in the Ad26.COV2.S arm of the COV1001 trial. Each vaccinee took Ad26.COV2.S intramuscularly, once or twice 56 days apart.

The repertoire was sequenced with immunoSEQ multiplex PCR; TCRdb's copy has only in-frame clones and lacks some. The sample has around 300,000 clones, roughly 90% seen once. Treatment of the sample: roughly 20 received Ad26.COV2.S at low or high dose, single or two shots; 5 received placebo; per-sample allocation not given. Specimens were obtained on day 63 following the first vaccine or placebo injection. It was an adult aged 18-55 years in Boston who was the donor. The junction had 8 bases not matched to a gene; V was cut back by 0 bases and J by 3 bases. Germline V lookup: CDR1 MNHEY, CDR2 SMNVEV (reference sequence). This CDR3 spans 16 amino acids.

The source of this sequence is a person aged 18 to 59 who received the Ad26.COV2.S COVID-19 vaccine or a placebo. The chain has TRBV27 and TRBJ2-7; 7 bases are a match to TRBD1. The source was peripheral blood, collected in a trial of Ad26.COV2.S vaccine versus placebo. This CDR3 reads CASSLSSGQIYYEQYF. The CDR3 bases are TGTGCCAGCAGTTTATCCTCGGGACAGATCTACTACGAGCAGTACTTC.